This T cell receptor (beta chain) is drawn from a study of vaccination and CD4 T cells after COVID-19. Study in general: The study enrolled six male and four female convalescents, two of whom were Hispanic. Study outcomes and limitations: Convalescent patients had a median around 87% of reactive clones appearing only post-vaccination.

Treatment reported: roughly 11-day PBMC culture with coronavirus spike peptide pools or control peptides (ViraFEST assay). The authors swapped half the medium for fresh IL-2 medium on days 3 and 7. With the Oncomine TCR Beta short-read assay, DNA from cultured CD4+ T cells was sequenced. Each CDR3 protein gets one entry after TCRdb re-called the PCR reads with MiXCR. In the table there are just over 14,000 distinct CDR3 sequences, about half of which are singletons. This clonotype was seen more than once but under ten times. No antigen is known for it. The CDR3 has 16 residues. Between the trimmed V and J ends, which lost 0 bases and 3 bases, there was a span of 15 bases. CDR1 is SGHVS and CDR2 is FQNEAQ in the germline V gene.

The chain joins TRBV7-8 to TRBJ2-7; TRBD2 might be the D (5 bases). The sample consisted of CD4+ T cells from blood, cultured in vitro. The sequence came from a human donor who had recovered from COVID-19. The CDR3 spells CASSLAPPAAHYEQYF. The CDR3 coding sequence is TGTGCCAGCAGCTTAGCCCCCCCAGCGGCCCACTACGAGCAGTACTTC.